The 14 T cell receptor beta chains listed next were all sequenced from one sample in a study of blood T cell repertoires in COVID-19 (dated by TCRdb to 2020 to 2021). The library was generated by the immunoSEQ multiplex PCR assay. TCRdb re-hosts the immuneACCESS table, in-frame sequences only. Its copies lack some clones; in the studies checked, an unresolved V gene accounts for under half of them, and the cause for the rest is not known. The sample table lists hundreds of thousands of clones, roughly 87% of them with a count of one. The ten biggest clones cover 5.5% to 7% of the sample. The sequenced material came from PBMCs or T cells enriched from blood (not recorded which). These receptors originate from a woman in her forties who had recovered from COVID-19.

The rearrangement uses TRBV4-1 and TRBJ2-3; TRBD2 matches at 11 bases. Germline CDR1 is MGHRA and CDR2 is YSYEKL. The CDR3 sequence is 18 residues long. V was clipped by 3 bases and J by 2 bases; unmatched bases: 10. The CDR3 spells CASSQLALAGGYTDTQYF. CDR3 bases: TGCGCCAGCAGCCAGCTCGCCCTAGCGGGAGGTTACACAGATACGCAGTATTTT.

The gene calls are TRBV5-6 and TRBJ2-7, with TRBD1 matching 8 bases. In germline, CDR1 is SGHDT, CDR2 YYEEEE. The CDR3 is 15 residues long. After removal of 2 bases from V and 7 bases from J, the junction contained 11 bases not matched to a gene. In DNA, the CDR3 is TGTGCCAGCAGCTTACCTGGACAGGGATTTAGGGAGCAGTACTTC. Residues: CASSLPGQGFREQYF.

The V gene is TRBV10-2, the J gene TRBJ2-3; D possibly corresponds to TRBD1 (6 bases). The CDR3 is made up of 11 amino acids. CDR1 WSHSY and CDR2 SAAADI come from the germline V gene. The germline V and J ends were trimmed by 10 bases and 6 bases, with 11 bases remaining between them. CDR3 bases: TGCGCCACATATCAGGGGGATACGCAGTATTTT. As protein: CATYQGDTQYF.

The sample holds one count of this clone. This rearrangement joins TRBV6-2 or TRBV6-3 to TRBJ2-1; D might be TRBD2 (6 bases). CDR3 length equals 13 residues. With 4 bases removed from V and 8 bases from J, the gap between germline ends came to 12 bases. The germline V gene encodes CDR1 MNHEY and CDR2 SVGEGT. The CDR3 region is CASSFQTSYEQFF. The CDR3 region has the DNA TGTGCCAGCAGTTTCCAGACTAGTTATGAGCAGTTCTTC.

This clone was seen once. CDR3 DNA sequence: TGTGCCAGCTCACCGGGACAGGACGTCGGGGCTAACTATGGCTACACCTTC. Residues: CASSPGQDVGANYGYTF. The chain has TRBV18 and TRBJ1-2; 8 bases match TRBD1. V dropped 3 bases and J dropped 0; count of bases not matched to a gene: 9. Germline-derived CDR1 and CDR2 are KGHSH and LQKENI. The CDR3 consists of 17 residues.

This sequence joins TRBV7-9 and TRBJ2-5, with TRBD1 identical over 8 bases. Germline-derived CDR1 and CDR2 are SEHNR and FQNEAQ (reference sequence). J lost 4 bases, V lost 6 bases, and 10 bases had no gene match. The CDR3 extends over 15 amino acids. The CDR3 region is CASRQAGTGRETQYF. The CDR3 coding sequence is TGTGCCAGCAGACAGGCCGGGACAGGCAGAGAGACCCAGTACTTC.

This chain links TRBV4-3 with TRBJ2-1, with D maybe TRBD1 (6 bases). Trimming took off 4 bases at V and 9 bases at J, with 19 bases between the two ends. Germline assignment: CDR1 LGHNA and CDR2 YSLEER. The CDR3 contains 15 residues. The CDR3 DNA follows: TGCGCCAGCAGCCCAAGTGGGAGAGTGACAGGTGAGCAGTTCTTC. This translates into CASSPSGRVTGEQFF.

The chain links TRBV20-1 to TRBJ1-1; D unresolved. V dropped 6 bases and J dropped 11 bases, with 16 bases sitting between them. In germline, CDR1 is DFQATT, CDR2 SNEGSKA (reference sequence). This CDR3 region has 11 residues. The CDR3, as DNA: TGCAGTGCCTGGAGGGAGGGTGGCGCTTTCTTT. This codes for CSAWREGGAFF.

CDR3 region: CASSLLGGRDTDTQYF. The CDR3 DNA follows: TGTGCCAGCAGCTTATTGGGCGGGAGGGACACAGATACGCAGTATTTT. V gene TRBV7-3 combines with J gene TRBJ2-3; 9 nucleotides line up with TRBD2. The germline V gene has CDR1 SGHTA and CDR2 FQGTGA. With V trimmed by 2 bases and J by 2 bases, 5 bases remained unmatched. The CDR3 covers 16 residues. Full variable domain (outside the CDR3, taken from reference TRBV7-3 and TRBJ2-3): GAGVSQTPSNKVTEKGKYVELRCDPISGHTALYWYRQSLGQGPEFLIYFQGTGAADDSGLPNDRFFAVRPEGSVSTLKIQRTERGDSAVYLCASSLLGGRDTDTQYFGPGTRLTVL.

The CDR3: CASSLDGSGFGYEQYF. In DNA form, the CDR3 reads TGTGCCAGCAGCTTGGACGGGTCGGGGTTTGGCTACGAGCAGTACTTC. V is TRBV7-2 and J is TRBJ2-7; a possible D gene is TRBD2 (5 bases). Trimming left V 3 bases short and J 3 bases short, with 18 bases between. The germline V gene encodes CDR1 SGHTA and CDR2 FQGNSA. The CDR3 has 16 amino acids.

The rearrangement joins TRBV24-1 to TRBJ1-2; D ambiguous. The germline V gene encodes CDR1 KGHDR and CDR2 SFDVKD. The CDR3 consists of 13 residues. V dropped 0 bases and J dropped 8 bases, with 9 bases sitting between them. CDR3 region: CATSDLGERGYTF. In DNA form, the CDR3 reads TGTGCCACCAGTGATTTGGGGGAGCGAGGCTACACCTTC.

The chain uses TRBV7-8 and TRBJ1-1, with D maybe TRBD1 (5 bases). V shed 5 bases and J shed 2 bases, with 12 bases lying between them. CDR1 and CDR2 (germline): SGHVS, FQNEAQ. The CDR3 length is 14 residues. The CDR3 DNA reads TGTGCCAGCAGCACCCGCGGGGGAAACACTGAAGCTTTCTTT. Its protein is CASSTRGGNTEAFF.

The V call is TRBV2, the J call TRBJ1-4; TRBD1 matches 9 bases. Germline lookup yields CDR1 SNHLY and CDR2 FYNNEI. The CDR3 is 16 amino acids. V was pared by 4 bases and J by 8 bases, with 11 bases of the junction left unmatched. The CDR3 sequence is CASSVAGTGNREKLFF. The CDR3 DNA follows: TGTGCCAGCAGTGTAGCCGGGACAGGGAATCGGGAAAAACTGTTTTTT. Using reference TRBV2 and TRBJ1-4 for the parts outside the CDR3, the full variable domain is EPEVTQTPSHQVTQMGQEVILRCVPISNHLYFYWYRQILGQKVEFLVSFYNNEISEKSEIFDDQFSVERPDGSNFTLKIRSTKLEDSAMYFCASSVAGTGNREKLFFGSGTQLSVL.

The rearrangement links TRBV7-9 to TRBJ2-1; 7 bases align to TRBD1. Per germline, CDR1 SEHNR and CDR2 FQNEAQ (reference sequence). Trimming at V came to 6 bases and at J to 4 bases, leaving 12 bases not matched to a gene. The CDR3 contains 16 residues. The CDR3 reads CASSQGRTGTYNEQFF. The CDR3, as DNA: TGTGCCAGCAGTCAAGGTCGGACAGGAACTTACAATGAGCAGTTCTTC.